This T cell receptor (beta chain) was recorded in a study of cytomegalovirus exposure and HLA in healthy donors. Concerning this clone: What it binds is not known.

General study results and limits: In a later analysis, V- and J-gene trimming of beta chains associated with a DCLRE1C missense variant, replicated independently. The number of N-insertions in an Asian-associated ancestry cluster was reportedly below the approximately 690-donor mean in a later analysis.

PCR was performed using 60 Vbeta and 13 Jbeta primers. TCRdb keeps only in-frame clones here, not all; method: immunoSEQ multiplex PCR. The sample records about 180,000 clones, roughly 87% being singletons. The sample comprised PBMCs. This receptor was identified in a woman between 50 and 59 years old in good health and CMV-seronegative.

The CDR3 protein is CASSPGTGPGNTIYF. The CDR3 DNA reads as TGCGCCAGCAGCCCAGGGACAGGGCCTGGAAACACCATATATTTT. The chain recombines TRBV5-1 with TRBJ1-3; 9 nucleotides line up with TRBD1. V was clipped by 4 bases and J by 2 bases; unmatched bases: 4. CDR1 and CDR2 from the germline V gene are SGHRS and YFSETQ. This CDR3 is 15 amino acids long.